These 18 T cell receptor beta chains share one sample of origin, sequenced in a study of response to subunit inactivated influenza vaccine. One entry per CDR3 protein, called by TCRdb with MiXCR from the RT-PCR reads. The repertoire holds about 500,000 distinct CDR3 sequences, with more than 15% as singletons. The material was CD4+ T cells sorted from PBMCs, obtained around 2 years after vaccination. Receptor source: a man between 50 and 69 years old who received an inactivated influenza vaccine.

The chain uses TRBV4-2 and TRBJ2-1; 8 bases agree with TRBD2. With V trimmed by 1 base and J by 2 bases, 1 base remained unmatched. The germline V gene encodes CDR1 LGHNA and CDR2 YNFKEQ. This CDR3 contains 15 residues. The CDR3 is CASSQASGPYNEQFF. The CDR3, as DNA: TGTGCCAGCAGCCAAGCTAGCGGGCCCTACAATGAGCAGTTCTTC.

The chain is built from TRBV5-6 and TRBJ2-7; tentative D call: TRBD2 (5 bases). This CDR3 is built from 17 residues. Germline values: CDR1 SGHDT, CDR2 YYEEEE. The V end was cut by 4 bases, the J end by 3 bases, with 23 bases between. The CDR3 sequence: CASSGDEGVSHSYEQYF. The DNA for the CDR3 is TGTGCCAGCAGCGGCGACGAGGGCGTCTCGCACAGCTACGAGCAGTACTTC. The entire variable domain, with the rest obtained from reference TRBV5-6 and TRBJ2-7, is as follows: DAGVTQSPTHLIKTRGQQVTLRCSPKSGHDTVSWYQQALGQGPQFIFQYYEEEERQRGNFPDRFSGHQFPNYSSELNVNALLLGDSALYLCASSGDEGVSHSYEQYFGPGTRLTVT.

This clonotype appeared a few times. The chain joins TRBV7-2 to TRBJ2-1; 9 bases are shared with TRBD2. Trimming took 7 bases from V and 3 from J; bases not matched to a gene: 10. CDR1 is SGHTA, CDR2 FQGNSA, per germline. CDR3 size: 16 residues. The CDR3 DNA sequence: TGTGCCAGCACCCAGGGCGGACTAGCGCGCTACAATGAGCAGTTCTTC. As protein: CASTQGGLARYNEQFF.

In DNA, the CDR3 is TGTGCCAGCAGTCTAATCAGGGGTCCTGAAGCTTTCTTT. It translates to CASSLIRGPEAFF. The chain carries TRBV12-3 or TRBV12-4 and TRBJ1-1; perhaps TRBD1 as D (6 bases). V was shortened by 5 bases and J by 6 bases, with 13 bases between the two germline ends. The CDR3 length is 13 residues.

The genes are TRBV30 and TRBJ2-2; no reliable D call. Between the trimmed V and J ends, which lost 3 bases and 3 bases, there was a span of 8 bases. Germline CDR1 GTSNPN, CDR2 SVGIG (reference sequence). This CDR3 contains 13 residues. CDR3 sequence reads: CAWSPMDTGELFF. Written as DNA, the CDR3 is TGTGCCTGGAGCCCCATGGACACCGGGGAGCTGTTTTTT.

This chain connects TRBV11-1 to TRBJ2-1; weak D call: TRBD2 (5 bases). V lost 2 bases and J 4 bases, leaving 9 bases between the germline ends. CDR1 SGHAT and CDR2 FQDESV come from the germline V gene (reference sequence). The CDR3 contains 14 residues. CDR3 coding DNA: TGTGCCAGCAGCTTACGGCGGGTTTACAATGAGCAGTTCTTC. Translated, it gives CASSLRRVYNEQFF. The full variable domain, in which reference TRBV11-1 and TRBJ2-1 provide the parts outside the CDR3, is EAEVAQSPRYKITEKSQAVAFWCDPISGHATLYWYRQILGQGPELLVQFQDESVVDDSQLPKDRFSAERLKGVDSTLKIQPAELGDSAMYLCASSLRRVYNEQFFGPGTRLTVL.

The table lists this clonotype with a few counts. This sequence joins TRBV24-1 and TRBJ2-5, with a tentative D call TRBD1 (5 bases). Deletions cut 5 bases from V and 4 bases from J, with 13 bases between. Germline V gene data show CDR1 as KGHDR and CDR2 as SFDVKD. The CDR3 is 14 residues long. CDR3 in amino acids: CATSADTNTETQYF. The CDR3, as DNA: TGTGCCACCAGTGCGGACACCAATACAGAGACCCAGTACTTC.

The chain joins TRBV29-1 to TRBJ1-1; D is ambiguous. Germline CDR1 is SQVTM and CDR2 is ANQGSEA. CDR3 length: 13 amino acids. V lost 6 bases and J 6 bases, leaving 17 bases between the germline ends. The CDR3 loop is CSVSRRLRPEAFF. In DNA form, the CDR3 reads TGCAGCGTGAGCCGTAGGCTGAGACCTGAAGCTTTCTTT.

This clonotype turned up a few times. This chain connects TRBV5-1 to TRBJ1-4, with 8 bases fitting TRBD1. Germline V gene data show CDR1 as SGHRS and CDR2 as YFSETQ. The CDR3 runs 16 residues. J lost 8 bases, V lost 3 bases, and 12 bases had no gene match. The CDR3 loop is CASSSTMTTGDEKLFF. The CDR3 DNA reads TGCGCCAGCAGCTCGACTATGACGACAGGGGACGAAAAACTGTTTTTT. Looking up the rest from reference TRBV5-1 and TRBJ1-4 gives the full variable domain: KAGVTQTPRYLIKTRGQQVTLSCSPISGHRSVSWYQQTPGQGLQFLFEYFSETQRNKGNFPGRFSGRQFSNSRSEMNVSTLELGDSALYLCASSSTMTTGDEKLFFGSGTQLSVL.

V is TRBV29-1 and J is TRBJ2-5, with 7 bases lining up with TRBD2. V was pared by 0 bases and J by 5 bases, with 9 bases of the junction left unmatched. Germline assignment: CDR1 SQVTM and CDR2 ANQGSEA. This CDR3 spans 15 amino acids. CDR3 in amino acids: CSVEDFWGGRETQYF. The DNA of the CDR3 is TGCAGCGTTGAAGATTTTTGGGGAGGGAGGGAGACCCAGTACTTC. The full variable domain, its missing parts supplied by reference TRBV29-1 and TRBJ2-5, is SAVISQKPSRDICQRGTSLTIQCQVDSQVTMMFWYRQQPGQSLTLIATANQGSEATYESGFVIDKFPISRPNLTFSTLTVSNMSPEDSSIYLCSVEDFWGGRETQYFGPGTRLLVL.

This sequence joins TRBV24-1 and TRBJ1-2, with D unresolved. This CDR3 has 13 residues. Trimming left V 7 bases short and J 2 bases short, with 10 bases between. Germline values: CDR1 KGHDR, CDR2 SFDVKD. The CDR3 here is CATRGGGNYGYTF. CDR3 nucleotides: TGTGCCACCAGGGGAGGAGGGAACTATGGCTACACCTTC.

This chain uses TRBV7-2 with TRBJ2-7; D is perhaps TRBD1 or TRBD2 (5 bases each). This CDR3 is 12 amino acids long. The germline V gene encodes CDR1 SGHTA and CDR2 FQGNSA. Deletions cut 5 bases from V and 10 bases from J, with 15 bases between. The CDR3 is CASSGDGVKQYF. The DNA for the CDR3 is TGTGCCAGCAGCGGGGACGGAGTAAAACAGTACTTC.

This clonotype was picked up many times. This chain joins TRBV4-3 and TRBJ2-2; the match to TRBD2 covers 13 bases. V lost 0 bases, J lost 5 bases, and 12 bases stayed unmatched. Germline assignment: CDR1 LGHNA and CDR2 YSLEER. This CDR3 has 20 amino acids. The CDR3 sequence is CASSQDRIGLAGVGTGELFF. CDR3 DNA sequence: TGCGCCAGCAGCCAAGATAGGATAGGACTAGCGGGAGTCGGGACCGGGGAGCTGTTTTTT.

V gene TRBV20-1 combines with J gene TRBJ2-7; 8 nucleotides match TRBD1. CDR1 and CDR2 (germline): DFQATT, SNEGSKA (reference sequence). V was pared by 4 bases and J by 7 bases, with 12 bases of the junction left unmatched. The CDR3 covers 14 residues. CDR3 nucleotides: TGCAGTGCTATCACCGGACAGGGAGCAGGGGAGCAGTACTTC. Residues: CSAITGQGAGEQYF.

This chain connects TRBV28 to TRBJ2-7; the match to TRBD1 covers 10 bases. The CDR3 runs to 16 residues. Germline loops: CDR1 MDHEN, CDR2 SYDVKM. Germline trimming cut 3 bases from V and 1 base from J; bases unmatched to any gene: 6. CDR3 protein: CASSFYGTGESYEQYF. CDR3 DNA: TGTGCCAGCAGTTTTTACGGGACAGGGGAATCCTACGAGCAGTACTTC.

This clonotype was detected only a few times. The chain couples TRBV2 to TRBJ2-2, with 7 bases matching TRBD1. Germline CDR1 SNHLY, CDR2 FYNNEI. Trimming took 6 bases from V and 0 from J; bases not matched to a gene: 4. The CDR3 covers 15 residues. The chain's CDR3 is CASRTGSANTGELFF. CDR3 coding DNA: TGTGCCAGCAGGACAGGGTCCGCGAACACCGGGGAGCTGTTTTTT.

At least ten counts were recorded for this clonotype. V and J are TRBV6-5 and TRBJ1-2; 8 nucleotides match TRBD1. The CDR3 covers 14 residues. After removal of 2 bases from V and 5 bases from J, the junction contained 4 bases not matched to a gene. Germline assignment: CDR1 MNHEY and CDR2 SVGAGI. For the CDR3, the DNA is TGTGCCAGCAGTTACGCACAGGGGGGATATGGCTACACCTTC. Its translation: CASSYAQGGYGYTF.

This clonotype was recorded a few times. The chain employs TRBV7-2 and TRBJ1-3; D is ambiguous. With 5 bases removed from V and 4 bases from J, the gap between germline ends came to 15 bases. Germline V gives CDR1 SGHTA, CDR2 FQGNSA. The length of the CDR3 is 15 residues. The CDR3 here is CASSPRPGTGNTIYF. CDR3 DNA sequence: TGTGCCAGCAGCCCCCGCCCGGGAACAGGAAACACCATATATTTT. The full variable domain, in which reference TRBV7-2 and TRBJ1-3 provide the parts outside the CDR3, is GAGVSQSPSNKVTEKGKDVELRCDPISGHTALYWYRQSLGQGLEFLIYFQGNSAPDKSGLPSDRFSAERTGGSVSTLTIQRTQQEDSAVYLCASSPRPGTGNTIYFGEGSWLTVV.